The subject of this entry is one T cell receptor beta chain. Sequenced by immunoSEQ multiplex PCR; TCRdb stores in-frame clones only, minus some. The repertoire holds about 110,000 clones, with around 75% as singletons. This sample was taken from a study of blood T cell repertoires in COVID-19. In the study overall: Specimens from acute and convalescent COVID-19 originated in the United States, Italy and Spain. T cells, B-cell-depleted T cells, or PBMCs provided the cDNA or gDNA that served as material.

The trim removed 5 bases at V and 6 bases at J, leaving 0 bases unmatched. The CDR3 contains 14 residues. Germline loops: CDR1 KGHDR, CDR2 SFDVKD. The clonotype comes from a human donor with acute or convalescent COVID-19. The donor label of this sample is uncertain. J is TRBJ2-2 and V is TRBV24-1; 12 bases match TRBD1. The sequenced material came from peripheral blood. CDR3 region: CATSGDRGPGELFF. The CDR3 bases are TGTGCCACCAGTGGGGACAGGGGGCCCGGGGAGCTGTTTTTT.